The text below deals with one T cell receptor beta chain. What it binds is not known. Treatment of the sample: around 19 received Ad26.COV2.S at low or high dose, single or two shots; several received placebo; per-sample allocation not given. After the first vaccine or placebo injection, samples were drawn on day 63. This CDR3 spans 13 amino acids. The ends were cut back, 3 bases at V and 3 bases at J, with 11 bases in the middle. Germline CDR1 and CDR2: GTSNPN and SVGIG (reference sequence). TCRdb keeps only in-frame clones here, not all; method: immunoSEQ multiplex PCR. The table shows about 390,000 clones, with roughly 90% occurring only once. The data were obtained in a study of Ad26.COV2.S vaccination and SARS-CoV-2 variants. About the study: Doses of Ad26.COV2.S were injected into muscle once or twice, 56 days apart. Overall study findings and caveats: Once vaccination had occurred, spike-specific CD8+ and CD4+ T cell responses reportedly showed substantial breadth. Spike-specific TCR breadth was greater after Ad26.COV2.S than placebo.

The sequencing here drew on peripheral blood, taken in a trial of Ad26.COV2.S vaccine versus placebo. The TCR was taken from a person between 18 and 65 years old who received the Ad26.COV2.S COVID-19 vaccine or a placebo. This chain connects TRBV30 to TRBJ1-1, with D unresolved. DNA for the CDR3: TGTGCCTGGAGGTGGATCCGGGACACTGAAGCTTTCTTT. Translation: CAWRWIRDTEAFF.